This T cell receptor (beta chain) derives from a study of blood T cell repertoires in COVID-19. Study background: Italy, Spain and the United States were the sources of the convalescent and acute COVID-19 samples.

This table comes from immunoSEQ multiplex PCR, and its TCRdb copy is limited to in-frame clones, with some not included. The table records fewer than 300,000 clones, 86% of them present only once. This clone was counted only a few times. Looked up from germline, CDR1 is MNHEY and CDR2 is SMNVEV (reference sequence). This CDR3 contains 14 residues. Deletions cut 5 bases from V and 4 bases from J, with 14 bases between. The rearrangement joins TRBV27 to TRBJ1-1; no reliable D call. The sequenced sample was PBMCs or T cells enriched from blood (not recorded which). The TCR was taken from a man aged 18 to 29 who had recovered from COVID-19. The CDR3 region is CASSPVGGSTEAFF. The DNA of the CDR3 is TGTGCCAGCAGTCCAGTCGGAGGTAGCACTGAAGCTTTCTTT.